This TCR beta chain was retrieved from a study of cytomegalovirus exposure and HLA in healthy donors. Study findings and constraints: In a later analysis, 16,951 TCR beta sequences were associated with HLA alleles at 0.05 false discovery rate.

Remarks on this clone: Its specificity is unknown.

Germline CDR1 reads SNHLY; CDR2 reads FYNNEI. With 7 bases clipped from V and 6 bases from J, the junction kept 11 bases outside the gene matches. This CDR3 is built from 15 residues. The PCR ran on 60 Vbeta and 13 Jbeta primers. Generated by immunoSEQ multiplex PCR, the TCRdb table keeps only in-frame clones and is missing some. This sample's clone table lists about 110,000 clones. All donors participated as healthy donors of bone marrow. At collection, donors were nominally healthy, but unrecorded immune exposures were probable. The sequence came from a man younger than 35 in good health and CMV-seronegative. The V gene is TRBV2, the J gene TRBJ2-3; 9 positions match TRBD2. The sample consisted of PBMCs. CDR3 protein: CASTIAGADRDTQYF. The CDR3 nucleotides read TGTGCCAGCACAATAGCGGGAGCGGACCGCGATACGCAGTATTTT.